This T cell receptor (beta chain) was observed in a study of breast tumors, draining lymph nodes, adjacent tissues. As regards this clonotype: A much larger clone is a single base away; this may be a read error.

TCRdb re-analysed the multiplex PCR reads in MiXCR, keeping a single row per CDR3 protein. The sample has 80,000 to 130,000 distinct CDR3 sequences, 21% seen once. Samples came from axillary lymph nodes draining the breast cancer. The sequence derives from a female donor with breast cancer. Some clones in this sample may be carry-over from other donors' samples. Material: axillary lymph node tissue.

The CDR3 sequence is CASSQNADYEQYF. The CDR3 DNA reads TGTGCCAGCAGCCAAAACGCTGACTACGAGCAGTACTTC. This chain links TRBV3-1 with TRBJ2-7; no reliable D call. Germline V gene lookup returns CDR1 LGHDT and CDR2 YNNKEL (reference sequence). Trimming cost V 2 bases and J 3 bases, with 8 bases left between them. The CDR3 extends over 13 amino acids.